This T cell receptor (beta chain) is drawn from a study of blood T cell repertoires in COVID-19. Background on the study: PBMCs, B-cell-depleted T cells, or T cells were the source of the cDNA or gDNA that made up the material.

V was shortened by 4 bases and J by 4 bases, with 7 bases between the two germline ends. The length of the CDR3 is 11 residues. CDR1 DFQATT and CDR2 SNEGSKA come from the germline V gene (reference sequence). Original methodology: Researchers report that nucleated cell counts were estimated from reference gene primer amplification. Assay: immunoSEQ multiplex PCR; the TCRdb copy retains only in-frame clones and omits some. V, J and clone size were drawn from that table, and D and trimming were deduced from the DNA. The repertoire includes some 110,000 clones, approximately 80% of them detected once, and 15% sits in the top ten.

The TCR originated in a woman older than 75 with acute or convalescent COVID-19. Sequencing was done on a sample of peripheral blood. This chain connects TRBV20-1 to TRBJ1-1, with a weak D call TRBD1 (5 bases). The CDR3 region has the DNA TGCAGTGCTAAAAGGGGCACTGAAGCTTTCTTT. The encoded protein is CSAKRGTEAFF.